The clone carrying this T cell receptor (beta chain) was found many times. Its antigen is still unknown. These data belong to a study of early T cells in non-severe SARS-CoV-2 infection. Across the whole study: Sequenced bulk RNA came from whole blood that was unsorted, and chains were unpaired.

Study outcomes and limitations: Anti-spike CD8 responses were favored in VDJdb matching, and private and CD4 specificities were missed.

Individual cDNA molecules carried attached unique molecular identifiers. TCRdb independently ran MiXCR on the 5' RACE reads; one entry per CDR3 protein. Of about 36,000 distinct CDR3 sequences listed, less than 7.5% are singletons. Germline CDR1 reads DFQATT; CDR2 reads SNEGSKA (reference sequence). The CDR3 runs to 13 residues. The trim removed 6 bases at V and 8 bases at J, leaving 7 bases unmatched. This specimen was whole blood, taken at baseline. The V gene is TRBV20-1, the J gene TRBJ2-1, with 10 bases matching TRBD1. This clonotype was sampled from an adult who was a healthcare worker with PCR-confirmed SARS-CoV-2 infection or an uninfected control (not recorded which). CDR3 DNA sequence: TGCAGTGCCCCTGACAGGGGGCGCGATGAGCAGTTCTTC. Residues: CSAPDRGRDEQFF.